This TCR beta chain was captured by sequencing in a study of blood T cell repertoires in COVID-19. The overall study: Researchers got acute and convalescent COVID-19 samples from the United States, Italy and Spain. The analysed material was cDNA or gDNA that came from T cells, B-cell-depleted T cells, or PBMCs.

Individuals drawn from approximately 26 US areas were about 18 to 89 years old. Two consecutive negative NP/OP PCR tests, clearance, or resolved symptoms defined Cohort 3 recovery. Assay used: immunoSEQ multiplex PCR; TCRdb lists only in-frame clones, some missing. This sample has approximately 130,000 clones, with about four fifths found just once. Germline V lookup: CDR1 MNHEY, CDR2 SVGAGI. The CDR3 consists of 13 residues. The J segment lost 0 bases and the V segment lost 11 bases, leaving 6 bases of the junction unmatched. Input material: PBMCs or T cells enriched from blood (not recorded which). The rearrangement joins TRBV6-5 to TRBJ1-2; 7 bases are a match to TRBD1. This clonotype was obtained from a man between 25 and 39 years old who had recovered from COVID-19. In DNA form, the CDR3 reads TGTGCCGTCCGGGACAGAGCTAACTATGGCTACACCTTC. Translation gives CAVRDRANYGYTF.